This T cell receptor (beta chain) emerged from a study of T cells after yellow fever vaccination. Germline-derived CDR1 and CDR2 are SGHAT and FQNNGV. V shed 5 bases and J shed 6 bases, with 14 bases lying between them. This CDR3 has 14 amino acids. This clonotype was seen many times. TCRdb analysed the 5' RACE reads with MiXCR anew, one entry per CDR3 protein. The data show a few hundred thousand distinct CDR3 sequences, 6.9% seen once. J is TRBJ1-3 and V is TRBV11-2, with D possibly TRBD1 on 5 matching bases. This receptor was taken from a man aged 30 to 39 who received the YFV17D yellow fever vaccine. This sample comprised CD4+ T cells sorted from PBMCs, obtained 15 days after the yellow fever booster vaccination. CDR3: CASSIGEGVNTIYF. In DNA, the CDR3 is TGTGCCAGCAGCATAGGGGAAGGAGTAAACACCATATATTTT.